Below, one TCR beta chain is given with its context. Using immunoSEQ multiplex PCR, the repertoire was profiled, and TCRdb retains in-frame clones only, with some absent. The sample holds under 450,000 clones, 81% seen once. The data derive from a study of blood T cell repertoires in COVID-19. Study-wide background: Samples representing acute and convalescent COVID-19 were sourced from the United States, Italy and Spain. PBMCs, B-cell-depleted T cells, or T cells provided the cDNA or gDNA that made up the material.

The V gene's germline CDR1 is MNHEY and CDR2 SVGAGI. The CDR3 has 15 amino acids. Trimming shortened V by 0 bases and J by 4 bases, and 13 bases separated the two germline ends. The TCR was taken from a human donor with acute or convalescent COVID-19. The donor label of this sample is uncertain. The material sequenced was peripheral blood. V is TRBV6-5 and J is TRBJ2-7, with a possible D match to TRBD1 (6 bases). The CDR3 loop reads CASSYSGGHGYEQYF. The CDR3 DNA reads as TGTGCCAGCAGTTACTCAGGGGGTCACGGGTACGAGCAGTACTTC.